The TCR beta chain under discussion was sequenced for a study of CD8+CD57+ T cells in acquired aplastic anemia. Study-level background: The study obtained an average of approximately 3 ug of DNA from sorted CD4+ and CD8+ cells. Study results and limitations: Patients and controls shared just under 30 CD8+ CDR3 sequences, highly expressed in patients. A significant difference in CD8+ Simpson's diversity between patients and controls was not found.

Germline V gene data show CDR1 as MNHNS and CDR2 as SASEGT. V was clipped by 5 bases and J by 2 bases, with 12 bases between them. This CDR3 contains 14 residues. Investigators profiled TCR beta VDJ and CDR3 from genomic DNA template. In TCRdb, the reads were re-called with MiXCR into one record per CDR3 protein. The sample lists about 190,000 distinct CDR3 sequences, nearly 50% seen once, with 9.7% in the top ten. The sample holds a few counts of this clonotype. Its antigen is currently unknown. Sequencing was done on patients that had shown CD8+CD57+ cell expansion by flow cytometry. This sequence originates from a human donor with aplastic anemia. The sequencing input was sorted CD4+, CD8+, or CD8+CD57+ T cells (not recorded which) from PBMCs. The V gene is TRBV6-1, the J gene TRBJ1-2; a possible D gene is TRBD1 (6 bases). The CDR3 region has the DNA TGTGCCAGCAGTCCGACAGGTTCGAACTATGGCTACACCTTC. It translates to CASSPTGSNYGYTF.